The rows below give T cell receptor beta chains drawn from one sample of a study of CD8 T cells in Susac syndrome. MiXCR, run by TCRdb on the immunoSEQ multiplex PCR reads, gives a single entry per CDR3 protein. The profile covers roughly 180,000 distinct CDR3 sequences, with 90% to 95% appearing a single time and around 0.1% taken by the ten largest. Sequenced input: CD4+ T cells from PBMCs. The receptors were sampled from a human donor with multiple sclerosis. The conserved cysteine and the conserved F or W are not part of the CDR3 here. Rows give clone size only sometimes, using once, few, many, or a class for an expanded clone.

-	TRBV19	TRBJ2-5	ASSTGLAGVRQETQY
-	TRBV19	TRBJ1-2	ASSIQGLTYGYT
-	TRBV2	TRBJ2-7	ASSPGFLGGTQY
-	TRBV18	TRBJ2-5	ASSRQGKETQY
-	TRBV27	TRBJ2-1	ASSWAGGSNPPLTKQF
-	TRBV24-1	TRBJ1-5	ATSDPQGVGNQPQH
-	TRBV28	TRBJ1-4	ASSSLRTGGYEKLF
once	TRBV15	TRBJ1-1	ATSRDSGEAF
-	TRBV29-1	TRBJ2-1	SATDRGFGDEQF
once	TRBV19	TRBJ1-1	ASSIVWGGPNTEAF
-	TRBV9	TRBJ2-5	ASSVTGGFQETQY
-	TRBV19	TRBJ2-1	ASSWTSGGAGEQF
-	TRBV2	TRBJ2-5	ASSYSGGEETQY
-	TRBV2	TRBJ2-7	AGQGEPYEQY
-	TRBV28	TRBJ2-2	ASSRQGTGNTGELF
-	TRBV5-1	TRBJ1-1	ASRSGSGNTEAF
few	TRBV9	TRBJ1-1	ASSVGQGAEAF
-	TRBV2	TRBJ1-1	ASSEGPGARTEAF
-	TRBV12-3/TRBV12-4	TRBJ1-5	ASSLSYANSNQPQH
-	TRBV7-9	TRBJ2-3	ASSVGQGTHADTQY
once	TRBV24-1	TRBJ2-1	ATSDVGQDEQF
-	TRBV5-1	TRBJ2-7	ASSWLAGPYEQY
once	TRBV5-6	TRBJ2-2	ASSLPGTNTGELF
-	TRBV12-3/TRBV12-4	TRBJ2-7	ASSLADALGSRRRLEQY
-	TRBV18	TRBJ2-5	ASSTSGQETQY
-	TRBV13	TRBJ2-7	ASSLGSGGYEQY
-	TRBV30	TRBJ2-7	AWGQVTYEQY
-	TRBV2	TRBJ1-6	ASSPQGGYNSPLH
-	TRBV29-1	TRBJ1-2	SVRAGSYGYT
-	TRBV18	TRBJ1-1	ASSPGDSENTEAF
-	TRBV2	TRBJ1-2	ASGEGFGGYT
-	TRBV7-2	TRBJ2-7	ASSLGTGTELQY
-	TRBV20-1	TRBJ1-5	SARRANRGYSNQPQH
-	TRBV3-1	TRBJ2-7	ASSQGDSSYEQY
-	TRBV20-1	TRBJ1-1	SARVGRGNTEAF
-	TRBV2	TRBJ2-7	ASNVGWRGYEQY
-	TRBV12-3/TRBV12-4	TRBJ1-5	ASSLTGPNQPQH
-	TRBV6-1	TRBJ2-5	ASITTSAAETQY
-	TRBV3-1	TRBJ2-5	ASRQGGQRGETQY
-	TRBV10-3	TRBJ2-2	AISVRAPGTAGELF
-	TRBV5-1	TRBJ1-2	ASSPSGGESST
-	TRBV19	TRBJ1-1	ASSDFRGQGNTEAF